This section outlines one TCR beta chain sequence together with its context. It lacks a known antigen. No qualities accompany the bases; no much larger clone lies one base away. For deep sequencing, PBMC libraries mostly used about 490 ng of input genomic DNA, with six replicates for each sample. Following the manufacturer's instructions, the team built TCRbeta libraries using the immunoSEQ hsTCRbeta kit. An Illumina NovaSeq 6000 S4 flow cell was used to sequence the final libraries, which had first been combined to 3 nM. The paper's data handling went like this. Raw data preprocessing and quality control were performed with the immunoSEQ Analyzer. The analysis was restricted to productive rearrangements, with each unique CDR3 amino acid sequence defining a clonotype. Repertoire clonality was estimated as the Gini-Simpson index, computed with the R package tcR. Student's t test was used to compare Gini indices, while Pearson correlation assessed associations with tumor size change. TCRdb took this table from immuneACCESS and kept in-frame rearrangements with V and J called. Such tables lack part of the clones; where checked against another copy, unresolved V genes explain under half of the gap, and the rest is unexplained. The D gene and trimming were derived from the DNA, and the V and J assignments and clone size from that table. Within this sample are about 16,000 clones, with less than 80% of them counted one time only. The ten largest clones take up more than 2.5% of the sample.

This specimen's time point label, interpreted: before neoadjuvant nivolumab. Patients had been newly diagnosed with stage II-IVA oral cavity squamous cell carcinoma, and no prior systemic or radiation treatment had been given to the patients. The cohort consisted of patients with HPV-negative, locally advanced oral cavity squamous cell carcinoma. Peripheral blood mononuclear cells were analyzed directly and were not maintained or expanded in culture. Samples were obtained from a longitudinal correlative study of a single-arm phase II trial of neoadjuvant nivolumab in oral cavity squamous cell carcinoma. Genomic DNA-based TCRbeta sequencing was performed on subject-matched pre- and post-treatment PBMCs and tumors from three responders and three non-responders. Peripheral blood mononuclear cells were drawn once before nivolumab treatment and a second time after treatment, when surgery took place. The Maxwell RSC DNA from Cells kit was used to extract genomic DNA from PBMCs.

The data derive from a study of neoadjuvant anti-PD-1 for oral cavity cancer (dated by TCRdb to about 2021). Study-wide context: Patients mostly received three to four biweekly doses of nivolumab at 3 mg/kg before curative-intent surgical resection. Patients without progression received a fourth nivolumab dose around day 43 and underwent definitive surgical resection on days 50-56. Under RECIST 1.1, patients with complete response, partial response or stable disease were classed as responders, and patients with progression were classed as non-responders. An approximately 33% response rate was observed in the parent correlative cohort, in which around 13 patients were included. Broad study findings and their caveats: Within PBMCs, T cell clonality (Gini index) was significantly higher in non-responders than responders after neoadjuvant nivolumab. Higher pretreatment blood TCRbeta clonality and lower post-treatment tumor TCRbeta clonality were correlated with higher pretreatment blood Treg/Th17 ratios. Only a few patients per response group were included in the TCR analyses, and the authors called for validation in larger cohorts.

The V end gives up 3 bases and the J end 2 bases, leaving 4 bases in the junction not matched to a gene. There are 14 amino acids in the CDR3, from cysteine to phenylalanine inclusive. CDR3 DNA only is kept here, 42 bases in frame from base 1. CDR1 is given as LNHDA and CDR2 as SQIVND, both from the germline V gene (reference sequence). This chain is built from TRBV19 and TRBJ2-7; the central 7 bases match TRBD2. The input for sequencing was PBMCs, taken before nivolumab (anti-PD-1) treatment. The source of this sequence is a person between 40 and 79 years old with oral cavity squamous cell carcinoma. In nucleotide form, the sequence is TGTGCCAGTAGTATTTCGGGGGGACCCTACGAGCAGTACTTC. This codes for CASSISGGPYEQYF. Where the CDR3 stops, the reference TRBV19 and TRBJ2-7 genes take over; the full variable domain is DGGITQSPKYLFRKEGQNVTLSCEQNLNHDAMYWYRQDPGQGLRLIYYSQIVNDFQKGDIAEGYSVSREKKESFPLTVTSAQKNPTAFYLCASSISGGPYEQYFGPGTRLTVT.